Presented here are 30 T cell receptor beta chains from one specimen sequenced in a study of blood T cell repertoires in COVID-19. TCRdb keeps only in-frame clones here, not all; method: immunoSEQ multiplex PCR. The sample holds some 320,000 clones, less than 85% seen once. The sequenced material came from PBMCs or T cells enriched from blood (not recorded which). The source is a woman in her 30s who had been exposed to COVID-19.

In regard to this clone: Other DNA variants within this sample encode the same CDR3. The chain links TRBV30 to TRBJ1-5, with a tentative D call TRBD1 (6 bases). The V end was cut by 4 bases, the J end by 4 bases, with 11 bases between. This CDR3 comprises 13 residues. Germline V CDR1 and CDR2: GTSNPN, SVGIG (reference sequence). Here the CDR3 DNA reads TGTGCCTGGACAGGGGATGGAAATCAGCCCCAGCATTTT. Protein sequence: CAWTGDGNQPQHF. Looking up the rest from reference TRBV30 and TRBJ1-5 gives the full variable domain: SQTIHQWPATLVQPVGSPLSLECTVEGTSNPNLYWYRQAAGRGLQLLFYSVGIGQISSEVPQNLSASRPQDRQFILSSKKLLLSDSGFYLCAWTGDGNQPQHFGDGTRLSIL.

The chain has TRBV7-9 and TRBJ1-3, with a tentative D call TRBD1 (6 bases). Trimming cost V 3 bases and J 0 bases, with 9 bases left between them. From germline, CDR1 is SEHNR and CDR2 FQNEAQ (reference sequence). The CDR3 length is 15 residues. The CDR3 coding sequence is TGTGCCAGCAGCTTTTGGGACAACTCTGGAAACACCATATATTTT. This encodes CASSFWDNSGNTIYF.

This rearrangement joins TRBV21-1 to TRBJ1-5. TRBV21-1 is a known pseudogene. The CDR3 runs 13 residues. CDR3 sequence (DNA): TGTGCCAGCTTCCAGAGGCAGCTGCAGCCCCAGCATTTT. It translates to CASFQRQLQPQHF.

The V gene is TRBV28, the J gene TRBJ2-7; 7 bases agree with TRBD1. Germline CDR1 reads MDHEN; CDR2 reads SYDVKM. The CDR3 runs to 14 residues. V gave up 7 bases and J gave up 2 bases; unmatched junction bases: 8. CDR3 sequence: CASTPETGTYEQYF. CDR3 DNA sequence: TGTGCCAGCACCCCGGAGACAGGGACCTACGAGCAGTACTTC.

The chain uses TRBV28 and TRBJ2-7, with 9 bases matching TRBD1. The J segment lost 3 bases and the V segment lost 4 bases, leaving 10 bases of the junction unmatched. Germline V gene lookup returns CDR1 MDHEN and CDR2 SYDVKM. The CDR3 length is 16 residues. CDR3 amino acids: CASSSQQGALYYEQYF. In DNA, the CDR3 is TGTGCCAGCAGTTCACAACAGGGGGCCCTCTACTACGAGCAGTACTTC.

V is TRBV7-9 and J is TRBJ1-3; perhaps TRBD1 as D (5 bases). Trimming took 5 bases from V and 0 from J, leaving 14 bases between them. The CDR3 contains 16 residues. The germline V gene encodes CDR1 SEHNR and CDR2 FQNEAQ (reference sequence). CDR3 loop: CASSPPGLNSGNTIYF. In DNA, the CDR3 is TGTGCCAGCAGCCCCCCGGGACTTAACTCTGGAAACACCATATATTTT.

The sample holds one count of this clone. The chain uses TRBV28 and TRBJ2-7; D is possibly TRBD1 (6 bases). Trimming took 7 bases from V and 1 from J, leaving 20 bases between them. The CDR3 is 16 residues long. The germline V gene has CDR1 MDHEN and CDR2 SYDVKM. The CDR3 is CASILSVQQGSYEQYF. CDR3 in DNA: TGTGCCAGCATCCTCTCCGTGCAACAGGGATCCTACGAGCAGTACTTC.

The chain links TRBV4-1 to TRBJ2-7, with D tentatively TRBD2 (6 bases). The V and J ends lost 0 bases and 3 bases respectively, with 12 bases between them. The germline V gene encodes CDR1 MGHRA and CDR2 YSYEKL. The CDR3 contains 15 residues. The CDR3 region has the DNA TGCGCCAGCAGCCAAGACCCAGCGGGCCTCTACGAGCAGTACTTC. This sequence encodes CASSQDPAGLYEQYF.

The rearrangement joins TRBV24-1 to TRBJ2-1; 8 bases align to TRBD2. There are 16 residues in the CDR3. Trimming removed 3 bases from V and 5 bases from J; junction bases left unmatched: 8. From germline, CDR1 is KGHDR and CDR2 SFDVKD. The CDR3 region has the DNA TGTGCCACCAGTGATCCACAGCGGGGGCGAAACAATGAGCAGTTCTTC. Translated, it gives CATSDPQRGRNNEQFF.

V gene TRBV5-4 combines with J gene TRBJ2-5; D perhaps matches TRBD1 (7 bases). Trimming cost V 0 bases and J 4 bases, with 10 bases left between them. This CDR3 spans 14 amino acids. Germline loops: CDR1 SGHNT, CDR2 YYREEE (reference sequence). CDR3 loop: CASSLDRGGETQYF. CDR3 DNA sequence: TGTGCCAGCAGCTTGGACAGGGGAGGAGAGACCCAGTACTTC. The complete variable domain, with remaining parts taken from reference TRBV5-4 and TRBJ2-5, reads ETGVTQSPTHLIKTRGQQVTLRCSSQSGHNTVSWYQQALGQGPQFIFQYYREEENGRGNFPPRFSGLQFPNYSSELNVNALELDDSALYLCASSLDRGGETQYFGPGTRLLVL.

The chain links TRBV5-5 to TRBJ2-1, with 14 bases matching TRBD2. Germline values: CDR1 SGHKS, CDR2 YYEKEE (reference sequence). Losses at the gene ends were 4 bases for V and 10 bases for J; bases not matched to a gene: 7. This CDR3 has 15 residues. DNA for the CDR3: TGTGCCAGCAGCCCGACTAGCGGGGGGGTACAGGAGCAGTTCTTC. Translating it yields CASSPTSGGVQEQFF.

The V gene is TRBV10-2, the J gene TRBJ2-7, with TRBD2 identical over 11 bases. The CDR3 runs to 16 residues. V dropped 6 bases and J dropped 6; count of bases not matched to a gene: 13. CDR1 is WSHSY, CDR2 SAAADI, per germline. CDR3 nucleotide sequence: TGCGCCAGCAGATTAGCGGGAGGGCCTGGATGGACCGAGCAGTACTTC. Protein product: CASRLAGGPGWTEQYF.

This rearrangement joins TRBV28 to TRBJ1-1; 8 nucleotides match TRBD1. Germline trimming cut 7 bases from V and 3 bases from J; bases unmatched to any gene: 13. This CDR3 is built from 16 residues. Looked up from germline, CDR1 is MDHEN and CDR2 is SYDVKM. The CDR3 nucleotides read TGTGCCAGCACCTCTGGTCGACAGGGGCCATACACTGAAGCTTTCTTT. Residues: CASTSGRQGPYTEAFF.

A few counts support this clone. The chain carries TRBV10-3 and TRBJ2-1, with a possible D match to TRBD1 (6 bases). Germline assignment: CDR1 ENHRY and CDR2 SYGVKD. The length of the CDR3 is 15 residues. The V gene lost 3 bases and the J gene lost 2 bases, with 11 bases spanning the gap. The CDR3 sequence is CAISDGDITYNEQFF. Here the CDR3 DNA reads TGTGCCATCAGTGATGGGGACATAACCTACAATGAGCAGTTCTTC.

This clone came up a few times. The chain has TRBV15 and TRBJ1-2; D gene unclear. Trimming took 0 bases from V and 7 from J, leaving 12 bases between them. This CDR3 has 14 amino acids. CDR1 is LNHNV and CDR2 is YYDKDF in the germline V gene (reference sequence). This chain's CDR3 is CATSRDQVSGGYTF. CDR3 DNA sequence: TGTGCCACCAGCAGAGACCAGGTGAGCGGTGGCTACACCTTC.

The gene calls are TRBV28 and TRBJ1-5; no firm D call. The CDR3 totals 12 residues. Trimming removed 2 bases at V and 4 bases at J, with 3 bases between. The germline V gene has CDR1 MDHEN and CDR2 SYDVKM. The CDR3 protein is CASSLPNQPQHF. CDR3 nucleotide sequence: TGTGCCAGCAGTTTACCTAATCAGCCCCAGCATTTT.

The CDR3 nucleotides are TGCGCCAGCAGCTACTTTCGACGGGGTGCAGAAACTAGCACAGATACGCAGTATTTT. Protein product: CASSYFRRGAETSTDTQYF. The V call is TRBV5-1, the J call TRBJ2-3, with a possible D match to TRBD2 (5 bases). The CDR3 extends over 19 amino acids. V was shortened by 3 bases and J by 0 bases, with 23 bases between the two germline ends. Germline values: CDR1 SGHRS, CDR2 YFSETQ.

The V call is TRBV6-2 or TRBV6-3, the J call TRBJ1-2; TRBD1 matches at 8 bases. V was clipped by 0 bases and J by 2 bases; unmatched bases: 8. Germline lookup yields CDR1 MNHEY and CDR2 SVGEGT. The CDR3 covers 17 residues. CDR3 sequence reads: CASSYSVGQGQNYGYTF. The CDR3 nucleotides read TGTGCCAGCAGTTACTCGGTAGGACAGGGACAGAACTATGGCTACACCTTC.

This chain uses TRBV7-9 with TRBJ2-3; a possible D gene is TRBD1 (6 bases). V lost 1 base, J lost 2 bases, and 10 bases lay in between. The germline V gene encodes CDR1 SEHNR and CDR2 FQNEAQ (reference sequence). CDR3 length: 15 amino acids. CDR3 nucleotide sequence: TGTGCCAGCAGCTTAGGCAGGGGAGTCACAGATACGCAGTATTTT. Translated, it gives CASSLGRGVTDTQYF.

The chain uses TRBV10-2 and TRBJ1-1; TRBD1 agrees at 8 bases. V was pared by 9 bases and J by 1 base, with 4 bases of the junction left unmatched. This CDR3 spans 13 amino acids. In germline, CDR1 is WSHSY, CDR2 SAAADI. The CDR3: CASAGTGNTEAFF. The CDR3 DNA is TGCGCCAGTGCCGGGACAGGGAACACTGAAGCTTTCTTT.

The CDR3 sequence: CASSLDRGAETQYF. In nucleotides, the CDR3 is TGTGCCAGCAGCTTGGATCGGGGAGCGGAGACCCAGTACTTC. V usage is TRBV5-4 and J usage is TRBJ2-5; D perhaps matches TRBD2 (5 bases). Germline V gives CDR1 SGHNT, CDR2 YYREEE (reference sequence). Trimming took 0 bases from V and 5 from J, leaving 11 bases between them. The CDR3 has 14 amino acids.

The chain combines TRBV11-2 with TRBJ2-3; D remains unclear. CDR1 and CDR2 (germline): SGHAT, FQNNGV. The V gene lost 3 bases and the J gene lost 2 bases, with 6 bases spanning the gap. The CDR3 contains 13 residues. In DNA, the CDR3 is TGTGCCAGCAGCTTGGGCGACACAGATACGCAGTATTTT. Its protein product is CASSLGDTDTQYF.

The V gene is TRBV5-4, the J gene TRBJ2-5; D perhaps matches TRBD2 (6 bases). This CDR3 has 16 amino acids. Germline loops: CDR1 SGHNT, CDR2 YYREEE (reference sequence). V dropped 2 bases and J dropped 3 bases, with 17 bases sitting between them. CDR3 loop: CASSFPARGEKETQYF. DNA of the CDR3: TGTGCCAGCAGCTTCCCCGCTCGCGGGGAGAAAGAGACCCAGTACTTC.

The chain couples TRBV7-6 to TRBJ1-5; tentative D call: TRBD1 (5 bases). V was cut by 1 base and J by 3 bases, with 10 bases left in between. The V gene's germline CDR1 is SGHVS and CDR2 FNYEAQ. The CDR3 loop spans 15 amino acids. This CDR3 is CASSLGTGFNQPQHF. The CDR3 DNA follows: TGTGCCAGCAGCTTAGGAACAGGTTTCAATCAGCCCCAGCATTTT.

CDR3 sequence: CASSYRRQGVGNQPQHF. The CDR3 DNA sequence: TGTGCCAGCAGTTACAGGCGCCAGGGGGTGGGCAATCAGCCCCAGCATTTT. The J gene is TRBJ1-5, the V gene TRBV6-2 or TRBV6-3; 7 bases are a match to TRBD1. The CDR3 totals 17 residues. Per the germline V gene, CDR1 is MNHEY and CDR2 is SVGEGT. Unmatched junction bases numbered 9, after V lost 2 bases and J lost 2 bases.

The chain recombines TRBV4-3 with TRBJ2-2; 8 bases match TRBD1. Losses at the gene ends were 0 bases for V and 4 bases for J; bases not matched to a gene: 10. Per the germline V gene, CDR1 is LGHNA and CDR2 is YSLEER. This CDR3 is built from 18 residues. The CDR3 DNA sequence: TGCGCCAGCAGCCAAGAGGTCAGGGGGCGTCGTATCACCGGGGAGCTGTTTTTT. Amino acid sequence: CASSQEVRGRRITGELFF.

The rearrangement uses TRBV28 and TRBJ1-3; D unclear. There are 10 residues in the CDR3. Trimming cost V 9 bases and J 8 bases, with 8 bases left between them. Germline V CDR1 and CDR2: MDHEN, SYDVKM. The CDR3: CARNGDTIYF. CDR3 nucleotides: TGTGCCAGAAACGGGGACACCATATATTTT.

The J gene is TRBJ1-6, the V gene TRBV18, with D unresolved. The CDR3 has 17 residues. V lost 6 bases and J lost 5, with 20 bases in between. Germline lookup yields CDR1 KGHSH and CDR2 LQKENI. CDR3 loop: CASSPAGTAAHNSPLHF. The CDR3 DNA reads TGTGCCAGCTCTCCTGCGGGAACAGCTGCCCATAATTCACCCCTCCACTTT.

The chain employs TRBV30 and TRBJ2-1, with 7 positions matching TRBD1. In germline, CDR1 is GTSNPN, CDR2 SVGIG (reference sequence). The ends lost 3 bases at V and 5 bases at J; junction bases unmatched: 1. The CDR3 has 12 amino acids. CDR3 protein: CAWSGTDNEQFF. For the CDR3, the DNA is TGTGCCTGGAGCGGGACAGACAATGAGCAGTTCTTC.

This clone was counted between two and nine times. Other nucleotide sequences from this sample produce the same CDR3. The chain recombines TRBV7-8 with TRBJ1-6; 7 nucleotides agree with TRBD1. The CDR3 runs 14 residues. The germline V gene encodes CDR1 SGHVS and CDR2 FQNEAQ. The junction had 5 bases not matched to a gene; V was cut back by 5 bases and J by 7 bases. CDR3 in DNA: TGTGCCAGCAGCCGGGACAGAGGAAATTCACCCCTCCACTTT. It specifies CASSRDRGNSPLHF.